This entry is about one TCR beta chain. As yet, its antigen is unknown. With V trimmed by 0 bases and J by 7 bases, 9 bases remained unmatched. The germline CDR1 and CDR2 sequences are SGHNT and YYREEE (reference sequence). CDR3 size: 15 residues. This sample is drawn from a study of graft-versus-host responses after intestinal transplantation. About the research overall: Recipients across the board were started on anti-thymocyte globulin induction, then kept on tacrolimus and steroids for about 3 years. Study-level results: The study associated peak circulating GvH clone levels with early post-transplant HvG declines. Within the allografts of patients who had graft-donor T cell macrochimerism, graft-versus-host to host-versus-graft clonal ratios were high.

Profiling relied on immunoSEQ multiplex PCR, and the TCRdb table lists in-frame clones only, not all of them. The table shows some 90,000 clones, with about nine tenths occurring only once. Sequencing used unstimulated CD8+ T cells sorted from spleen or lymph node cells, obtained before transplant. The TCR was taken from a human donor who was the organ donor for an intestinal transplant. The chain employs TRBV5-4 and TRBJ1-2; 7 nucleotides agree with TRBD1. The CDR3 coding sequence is TGTGCCAGCAGCTTGGTGACAGGGTCTTTGTCTGGCTACACCTTC. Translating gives CASSLVTGSLSGYTF.